The clone carrying this T cell receptor beta chain was detected only a few times. The target antigen is unknown. Donors were healthy HIV-negative adults without recently reported acute infections or vaccinations. CD4+ cell separation produced CD45RA+ naive and CD45RA-negative memory subsets. The data belong to a study of shared clonotypes between healthy human individuals. Assay: immunoSEQ multiplex PCR; the TCRdb copy retains only in-frame clones and omits some. Of approximately 1,000,000 clones detected, approximately 80% appear once; the ten largest clones hold more than 0.45%. The study, taken as a whole, reports: Only blood underwent sampling, and tissue repertoires likely differ.

The CDR3 consists of 12 residues. Trimming pared 3 bases from V and 11 bases from J, leaving 14 bases between. The germline V gene has CDR1 SGHNT and CDR2 YYREEE (reference sequence). The TCR originated in a man aged 18 to 30 in good health. Some clones in this sample may be carry-over from other donors' samples. The chain employs TRBV5-4 and TRBJ1-2, with TRBD1 as a possible D gene (5 bases). Source material: memory CD4+ T cells from PBMCs. Indicated subset: CD45RA-negative fraction. CDR3 region: CASSSNTGGYTF. CDR3 DNA sequence: TGTGCCAGCAGCTCTAATACAGGCGGATACACCTTC.